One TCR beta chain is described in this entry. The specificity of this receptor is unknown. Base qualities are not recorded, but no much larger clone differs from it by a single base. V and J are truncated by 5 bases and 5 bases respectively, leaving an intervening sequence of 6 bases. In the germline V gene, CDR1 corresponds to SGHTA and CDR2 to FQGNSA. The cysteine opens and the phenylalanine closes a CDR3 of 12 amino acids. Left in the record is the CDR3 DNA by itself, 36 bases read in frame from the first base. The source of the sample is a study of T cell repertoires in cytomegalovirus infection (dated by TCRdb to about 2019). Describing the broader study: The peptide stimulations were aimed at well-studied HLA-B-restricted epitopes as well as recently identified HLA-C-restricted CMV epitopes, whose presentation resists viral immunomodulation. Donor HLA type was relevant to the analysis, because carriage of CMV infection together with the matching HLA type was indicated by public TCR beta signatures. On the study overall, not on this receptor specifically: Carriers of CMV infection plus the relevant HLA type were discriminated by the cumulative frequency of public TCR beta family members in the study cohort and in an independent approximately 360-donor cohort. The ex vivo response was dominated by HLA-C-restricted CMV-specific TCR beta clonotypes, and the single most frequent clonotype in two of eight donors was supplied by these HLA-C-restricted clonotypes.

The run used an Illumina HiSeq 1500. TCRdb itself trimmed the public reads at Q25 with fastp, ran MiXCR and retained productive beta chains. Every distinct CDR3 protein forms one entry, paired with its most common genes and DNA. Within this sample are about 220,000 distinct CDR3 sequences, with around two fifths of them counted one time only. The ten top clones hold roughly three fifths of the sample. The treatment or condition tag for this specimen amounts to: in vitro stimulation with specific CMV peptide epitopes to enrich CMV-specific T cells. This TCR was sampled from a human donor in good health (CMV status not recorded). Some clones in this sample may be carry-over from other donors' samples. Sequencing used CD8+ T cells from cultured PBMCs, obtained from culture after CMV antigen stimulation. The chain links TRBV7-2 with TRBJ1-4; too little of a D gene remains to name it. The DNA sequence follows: TGTGCCAGCAGCCGGAAGAATGAAAAACTGTTTTTT. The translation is CASSRKNEKLFF.